The 26 T cell receptor beta chains presented below share a single source sample, sequenced in a study of blood T cell repertoires in COVID-19. Assay used: immunoSEQ multiplex PCR; TCRdb lists only in-frame clones, some missing. The sample holds 110,000 or so clones, around 84% seen once. What was sequenced was peripheral blood. The receptors shown here come from a human donor in a cohort sampled during active COVID-19.

The V and J genes are TRBV9 and TRBJ2-3; 7 bases align to TRBD1. Germline V gene lookup returns CDR1 SGDLS and CDR2 YYNGEE. The length of the CDR3 is 15 residues. V lost 4 bases, J lost 3 bases, and 8 bases stayed unmatched. The CDR3 region is CASSRGTAGTDTQYF. For the CDR3, the DNA is TGTGCCAGCAGCCGTGGGACAGCCGGAACAGATACGCAGTATTTT.

V gene TRBV7-2 combines with J gene TRBJ2-3; D perhaps matches TRBD2 (7 bases). Trimming removed 3 bases at V and 6 bases at J, with 13 bases between. In germline, CDR1 is SGHTA, CDR2 FQGNSA. The CDR3 extends over 14 amino acids. DNA for the CDR3: TGTGCCAGCAGCTTCGCGCGGGGGCGGGATACGCAGTATTTT. It yields the protein CASSFARGRDTQYF.

V gene TRBV9 combines with J gene TRBJ2-2; D might be TRBD2 (7 bases). This CDR3 contains 15 residues. The germline V gene has CDR1 SGDLS and CDR2 YYNGEE. V lost 7 bases and J lost 1, with 14 bases in between. CDR3 DNA sequence: TGTGCCAGCGCCGGGGGGCGGCGGAACACCGGGGAGCTGTTTTTT. Encoded protein: CASAGGRRNTGELFF. Complete variable domain (other parts from reference TRBV9 and TRBJ2-2): DSGVTQTPKHLITATGQRVTLRCSPRSGDLSVYWYQQSLDQGLQFLIQYYNGEERAKGNILERFSAQQFPDLHSELNLSSLELGDSALYFCASAGGRRNTGELFFGEGSRLTVL.

A single count supports this clone. V and J are TRBV6-2 or TRBV6-3 and TRBJ1-6; 10 nucleotides line up with TRBD1. The germline V gene has CDR1 MNHEY and CDR2 SVGEGT. Trimming removed 2 bases from V and 8 bases from J; junction bases left unmatched: 3. The CDR3 has 15 residues. In DNA, the CDR3 is TGTGCCAGCAGTTACACCGGGACAGGGGATTCACCCCTCCACTTT. Encoded protein: CASSYTGTGDSPLHF.

The chain employs TRBV28 and TRBJ2-4; 11 bases line up with TRBD1. J gave up 0 bases and V 7 bases, and 20 bases lay outside the gene matches. Germline lookup yields CDR1 MDHEN and CDR2 SYDVKM. The CDR3 totals 21 residues. Written as DNA, the CDR3 is TGTGCCAGCATGCCATTCCGGGACAGGGGGGAAGTTCCGATAGCCAAAAACATTCAGTACTTC. Protein sequence: CASMPFRDRGEVPIAKNIQYF. Filled out from reference TRBV28 and TRBJ2-4, the complete variable domain reads DVKVTQSSRYLVKRTGEKVFLECVQDMDHENMFWYRQDPGLGLRLIYFSYDVKMKEKGDIPEGYSVSREKKERFSLILESASTNQTSMYLCASMPFRDRGEVPIAKNIQYFGAGTRLSVL.

The chain carries TRBV2 and TRBJ2-3; tentatively, D is TRBD2 (5 bases). From germline, CDR1 is SNHLY and CDR2 FYNNEI. CDR3 length equals 14 residues. V lost 6 bases, J lost 0 bases, and 10 bases lay in between. CDR3 in amino acids: CASRGDDSTDTQYF. The CDR3 coding sequence is TGTGCCAGCAGGGGAGACGATAGCACAGATACGCAGTATTTT.

The chain carries TRBV5-1 and TRBJ1-6, with no clear D. The germline CDR1 and CDR2 sequences are SGHRS and YFSETQ. The length of the CDR3 is 14 residues. V was trimmed by 0 bases and J by 7 bases, leaving 8 bases between them. CDR3 DNA: TGCGCCAGCAGCTTGGCAGGCACAAATTCACCCCTCCACTTT. This codes for CASSLAGTNSPLHF.

The gene calls are TRBV28 and TRBJ2-5, with D unclear. V lost 5 bases and J lost 2, with 3 bases in between. Germline loops: CDR1 MDHEN, CDR2 SYDVKM. This CDR3 contains 11 residues. CDR3 coding DNA: TGTGCCAGCAGTCCACAAGAGACCCAGTACTTC. This codes for CASSPQETQYF.

The CDR3, as DNA: TGTGCCAGCAGCCCAAACTCCTACAATGAGCAGTTCTTC. As protein: CASSPNSYNEQFF. V and J are TRBV6-5 and TRBJ2-1; D remains ambiguous. Germline-derived CDR1 and CDR2 are MNHEY and SVGAGI. Trimming took off 6 bases at V and 0 bases at J, with 6 bases between the two ends. There are 13 residues in the CDR3.

The chain links TRBV3-1 (or the pseudogene TRBV3-2) to TRBJ1-2, with D possibly TRBD1 on 6 matching bases. The CDR3 consists of 12 residues. The germline CDR1 and CDR2 sequences are LGHDT and YNNKEL (reference sequence). The germline V and J ends were trimmed by 3 bases and 8 bases, with 10 bases remaining between them. The CDR3 nucleotides read TGTGCCAGCAGCCAGGGGGCGCGGGGCTACACCTTC. Its protein product is CASSQGARGYTF.

The chain links TRBV4-1 to TRBJ2-1, with 9 bases lining up with TRBD2. After removal of 3 bases from V and 0 bases from J, the junction contained 0 bases not matched to a gene. CDR3 length: 15 amino acids. Germline CDR1 and CDR2: MGHRA and YSYEKL. CDR3 DNA: TGCGCCAGCAGCCAGCGGGGGGGCTCCTACAATGAGCAGTTCTTC. It is translated as CASSQRGGSYNEQFF.

V usage is TRBV3-1 (or the pseudogene TRBV3-2) and J usage is TRBJ1-5; D not certain. Germline assignment: CDR1 LGHDT and CDR2 YNNKEL (reference sequence). Trimming removed 3 bases from V and 7 bases from J, with 10 bases in between. CDR3 length: 13 residues. CDR3 bases: TGTGCCAGCAGCCACGGGGAGAGGCAGCCCCAGCATTTT. This translates into CASSHGERQPQHF.

This rearrangement joins TRBV7-9 to TRBJ2-1, with TRBD2 matching over 10 bases. The CDR3 runs to 16 residues. CDR1 is SEHNR and CDR2 is FQNEAQ in the germline V gene (reference sequence). After removal of 2 bases from V and 4 bases from J, the junction contained 5 bases not matched to a gene. The CDR3 nucleotides read TGTGCCAGCAGCTTAAAGCGGGGGGGCATTTACAATGAGCAGTTCTTC. Translated: CASSLKRGGIYNEQFF.

This clone was observed a few times. The rearrangement links TRBV6-6 to TRBJ2-2; no reliable D call. Germline V lookup: CDR1 MNHNY, CDR2 SVGAGI (reference sequence). This CDR3 has 12 amino acids. The germline V and J ends were trimmed by 9 bases and 2 bases, with 7 bases remaining between them. The CDR3 DNA reads TGTGCCAGTCAGAAAAACACCGGGGAGCTGTTTTTT. Amino acid sequence: CASQKNTGELFF.

The chain has TRBV27 and TRBJ1-5, with TRBD1 matching over 8 bases. V dropped 3 bases and J dropped 3; count of bases not matched to a gene: 13. Germline V CDR1 and CDR2: MNHEY, SMNVEV (reference sequence). This CDR3 contains 18 residues. Here the CDR3 reads CASSLLAGGNAINQPQHF. The CDR3 nucleotides read TGTGCCAGCAGTTTGTTGGCAGGGGGCAACGCTATCAATCAGCCCCAGCATTTT.

The chain has TRBV19 and TRBJ2-3, with D perhaps matching TRBD1 (6 bases). V was pared by 3 bases and J by 6 bases, with 19 bases between. There are 16 residues in the CDR3. Germline assignment: CDR1 LNHDA and CDR2 SQIVND (reference sequence). CDR3 residues: CASSIPRGLFADTQYF. As DNA, the CDR3 is TGTGCCAGTAGTATCCCCAGGGGATTGTTTGCGGATACGCAGTATTTT. The complete variable domain, with remaining parts taken from reference TRBV19 and TRBJ2-3, reads DGGITQSPKYLFRKEGQNVTLSCEQNLNHDAMYWYRQDPGQGLRLIYYSQIVNDFQKGDIAEGYSVSREKKESFPLTVTSAQKNPTAFYLCASSIPRGLFADTQYFGPGTRLTVL.

This chain joins TRBV5-1 and TRBJ2-1, with D maybe TRBD2 (6 bases). CDR1 SGHRS and CDR2 YFSETQ come from the germline V gene. With 0 bases removed from V and 1 base from J, the gap between germline ends came to 14 bases. The CDR3 extends over 17 amino acids. Here the CDR3 DNA reads TGCGCCAGCAGCTTGGCGCAACGGGGGTTTTCCTACAATGAGCAGTTCTTC. Translating it yields CASSLAQRGFSYNEQFF.

The gene calls are TRBV19 and TRBJ1-4; TRBD1 is a possible D gene (5 bases). This CDR3 is 13 amino acids long. Trimming cost V 6 bases and J 5 bases, with 10 bases left between them. CDR1 is LNHDA and CDR2 is SQIVND in the germline V gene (reference sequence). The CDR3 spells CASSYQGNEKLFF. The DNA for the CDR3 is TGTGCCAGTAGCTACCAGGGAAATGAAAAACTGTTTTTT.

The V gene is TRBV28, the J gene TRBJ1-6; weak D call: TRBD1 (6 bases). The V gene lost 1 base and the J gene lost 12 bases, with 19 bases spanning the gap. From germline, CDR1 is MDHEN and CDR2 SYDVKM. This CDR3 has 16 amino acids. The CDR3 coding sequence is TGTGCCAGCAGTTTATACCGGACAGATATTTTAGAACCCCTCCACTTT. Encoded protein: CASSLYRTDILEPLHF.

A note on this clone: Other DNA sequences within the sample encode an identical CDR3. J is TRBJ2-7 and V is TRBV5-4; D ambiguous. V shed 0 bases and J shed 3 bases, with 4 bases lying between them. Germline V gives CDR1 SGHNT, CDR2 YYREEE (reference sequence). This CDR3 has 12 residues. The CDR3 nucleotides are TGTGCCAGCAGCTTGGACTTCTACGAGCAGTACTTC. Translation: CASSLDFYEQYF.

The chain combines TRBV10-2 with TRBJ1-1; 7 bases match TRBD1. This CDR3 has 15 amino acids. Germline trimming cut 2 bases from V and 1 base from J; bases unmatched to any gene: 4. Germline V CDR1 and CDR2: WSHSY, SAAADI. The DNA of the CDR3 is TGCGCCAGCAGTGAGCCGGGACAGCAGAACACTGAAGCTTTCTTT. Its protein product is CASSEPGQQNTEAFF.

The J gene is TRBJ1-1, the V gene TRBV19; 7 bases fit TRBD1. The CDR3 has 16 residues. The trim removed 0 bases at V and 1 base at J, leaving 5 bases unmatched. CDR1 and CDR2 (germline): LNHDA, SQIVND (reference sequence). The DNA for the CDR3 is TGTGCCAGTAGTATAGATACAGGGGAGTGGAACACTGAAGCTTTCTTT. This encodes CASSIDTGEWNTEAFF.

The CDR3 loop is CASSLSINYGYTF. The CDR3, as DNA: TGCGCCAGCAGCTTGAGCATTAACTATGGCTACACCTTC. This chain joins TRBV5-1 and TRBJ1-2; D is uncertain. CDR1 and CDR2 from the germline V gene are SGHRS and YFSETQ. The CDR3 is 13 amino acids. V was clipped by 1 base and J by 1 base, with 5 bases between them.

This clone was counted a single time. The chain recombines TRBV18 with TRBJ2-1; D is ambiguous. Looked up from germline, CDR1 is KGHSH and CDR2 is LQKENI. Between the trimmed V and J ends, which lost 0 bases and 4 bases, there was a span of 7 bases. The CDR3 contains 14 residues. The CDR3 DNA is TGTGCCAGCTCACCACCGTACGAGTACAATGAGCAGTTCTTC. It codes for CASSPPYEYNEQFF. Drawing the rest from reference TRBV18 and TRBJ2-1, the complete variable domain is NAGVMQNPRHLVRRRGQEARLRCSPMKGHSHVYWYRQLPEEGLKFMVYLQKENIIDESGMPKERFSAEFPKEGPSILRIQQVVRGDSAAYFCASSPPYEYNEQFFGPGTRLTVL.

The chain recombines TRBV5-1 with TRBJ1-3; 7 bases fit TRBD1. Per germline, CDR1 SGHRS and CDR2 YFSETQ. The CDR3 has 16 amino acids. Germline trimming cut 4 bases from V and 0 bases from J; bases unmatched to any gene: 7. The CDR3 spells CASSIQGQYSGNTIYF. In DNA form, the CDR3 reads TGCGCCAGCAGCATCCAGGGACAGTACTCTGGAAACACCATATATTTT.

The rearrangement links TRBV30 to TRBJ2-1, with unresolved D. V lost 0 bases, J lost 1 base, and 7 bases lay in between. This CDR3 contains 14 residues. Germline V gene lookup returns CDR1 GTSNPN and CDR2 SVGIG (reference sequence). CDR3 loop: CAWSVKRSYNEQFF. CDR3 bases: TGTGCCTGGAGTGTCAAGCGTTCCTACAATGAGCAGTTCTTC.